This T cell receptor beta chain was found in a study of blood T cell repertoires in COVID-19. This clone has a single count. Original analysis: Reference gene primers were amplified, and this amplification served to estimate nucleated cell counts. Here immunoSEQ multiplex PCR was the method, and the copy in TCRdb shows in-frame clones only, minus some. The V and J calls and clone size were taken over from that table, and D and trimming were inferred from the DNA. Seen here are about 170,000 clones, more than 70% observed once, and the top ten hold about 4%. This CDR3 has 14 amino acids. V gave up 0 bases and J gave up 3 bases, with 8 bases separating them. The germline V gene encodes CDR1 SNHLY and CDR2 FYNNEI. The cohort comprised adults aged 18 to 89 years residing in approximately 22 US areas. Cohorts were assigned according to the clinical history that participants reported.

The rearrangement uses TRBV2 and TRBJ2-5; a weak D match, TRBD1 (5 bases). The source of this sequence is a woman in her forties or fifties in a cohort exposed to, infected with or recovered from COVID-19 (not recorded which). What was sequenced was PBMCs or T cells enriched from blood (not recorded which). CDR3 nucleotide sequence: TGTGCCAGCAGTGAAGCACCAGGGAAAGAGACCCAGTACTTC. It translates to CASSEAPGKETQYF.